The 31 T cell receptor beta chains in this list originate from one sample, sequenced in a study of blood T cell repertoires in COVID-19. Using immunoSEQ multiplex PCR, the repertoire was profiled, and TCRdb retains in-frame clones only, with some absent. The table includes about 59,000 clones, about 90% detected once. The specimen was peripheral blood. The receptors here all came from a man older than 75 in a cohort sampled during active COVID-19.

This clone occurred a few times. The chain carries TRBV7-2 and TRBJ2-7; 11 nucleotides align to TRBD2. The CDR3 covers 15 residues. In germline, CDR1 is SGHTA, CDR2 FQGNSA. V was pared by 2 bases and J by 3 bases, with 3 bases of the junction left unmatched. The CDR3 nucleotides read TGTGCCAGCAGCTTATTGGGGACTAGCGGCTACGAGCAGTACTTC. Amino acid sequence: CASSLLGTSGYEQYF.

A remark on this clone: A junction end diverges from the germline sequence, so it may reflect a read error. The gene calls are TRBV24-1 and TRBJ1-5; D is possibly TRBD1 (6 bases). The CDR3 is 14 amino acids. The germline V gene has CDR1 KGHDR and CDR2 SFDVKD. CDR3 in amino acids: CATSGQGSTQPQHF. Here the CDR3 DNA reads TGTGCCACCAGCGGTCAGGGGAGCACTCAGCCCCAGCATTTT.

This clone was counted a few times. CDR3 sequence reads: CASSAPAGGRETQYF. In nucleotides, the CDR3 is TGTGCCAGTAGTGCTCCGGCGGGAGGACGGGAGACCCAGTACTTC. The chain has TRBV19 and TRBJ2-5, with 8 bases fitting TRBD2. This CDR3 contains 15 residues. CDR1 is LNHDA, CDR2 SQIVND, per germline (reference sequence). The ends lost 5 bases at V and 5 bases at J; junction bases unmatched: 10.

The chain joins TRBV3-1 (or the pseudogene TRBV3-2) to TRBJ1-1, with no clear D. V shed 3 bases and J shed 4 bases, with 9 bases lying between them. Per the germline V gene, CDR1 is LGHDT and CDR2 is YNNKEL (reference sequence). The CDR3 runs 13 residues. Here the CDR3 DNA reads TGTGCCAGCAGCCAGAAGGAGTTCACTGAAGCTTTCTTT. It encodes CASSQKEFTEAFF.

V and J are TRBV15 and TRBJ2-3; D is unclear. Germline lookup yields CDR1 LNHNV and CDR2 YYDKDF (reference sequence). V lost 3 bases and J lost 2, with 15 bases in between. The CDR3 sequence is 16 residues long. CDR3 nucleotide sequence: TGTGCCACCAGCAGGGGCCAGCTTACAATCACAGATACGCAGTATTTT. Translated, it gives CATSRGQLTITDTQYF.

In its sample, this clone was seen once. This rearrangement joins TRBV15 to TRBJ2-2, with a weak D call TRBD2 (6 bases). CDR1 is LNHNV and CDR2 is YYDKDF in the germline V gene (reference sequence). The ends were cut back, 0 bases at V and 6 bases at J, with 11 bases in the middle. CDR3 length: 15 amino acids. The CDR3 DNA reads TGTGCCACCAGCAGAGAATCCGGGGACTCCGGGGAGCTGTTTTTT. It translates to CATSRESGDSGELFF.

The chain is built from TRBV7-9 and TRBJ1-2; D possibly corresponds to TRBD1 (6 bases). Per germline, CDR1 SEHNR and CDR2 FQNEAQ (reference sequence). The CDR3 spans 14 residues. V was clipped by 2 bases and J by 3 bases, with 10 bases between them. The CDR3 bases are TGTGCCAGCAGCTTAAGGGAGGGGGACTATGGCTACACCTTC. This translates into CASSLREGDYGYTF. Complete variable domain (other parts from reference TRBV7-9 and TRBJ1-2): DTGVSQNPRHKITKRGQNVTFRCDPISEHNRLYWYRQTLGQGPEFLTYFQNEAQLEKSRLLSDRFSAERPKGSFSTLEIQRTEQGDSAMYLCASSLREGDYGYTFGSGTRLTVV.

The chain joins TRBV3-1 (or the pseudogene TRBV3-2) to TRBJ2-7, with D maybe TRBD1 (5 bases). Germline CDR1 reads LGHDT; CDR2 reads YNNKEL (reference sequence). The V end was cut by 1 base, the J end by 4 bases, with 11 bases between. The CDR3 is made up of 14 amino acids. The CDR3: CASSQGTRAYEQYF. In nucleotides, the CDR3 is TGTGCCAGCAGCCAAGGGACCAGGGCGTACGAGCAGTACTTC.

This clone was detected once. This chain links TRBV7-9 with TRBJ2-5; 10 positions agree with TRBD1. Germline assignment: CDR1 SEHNR and CDR2 FQNEAQ (reference sequence). This CDR3 is built from 16 residues. The V segment lost 4 bases and the J segment 1 base; nucleotides outside the gene matches: 6. The CDR3 spells CASSSGDRGIQETQYF. The CDR3 coding sequence is TGTGCCAGCAGCTCTGGGGACAGGGGTATCCAAGAGACCCAGTACTTC.

This chain uses TRBV6-6 with TRBJ2-7, with D possibly TRBD1 on 7 matching bases. V lost 2 bases and J lost 2, with 13 bases in between. Germline-derived CDR1 and CDR2 are MNHNY and SVGAGI (reference sequence). The CDR3 spans 15 residues. The CDR3 sequence is CASSYGQGGTYEQYF. The CDR3 DNA reads as TGTGCCAGCAGTTACGGGCAGGGGGGAACCTACGAGCAGTACTTC.

V and J are TRBV5-6 and TRBJ2-7, with D possibly TRBD1 on 5 matching bases. Germline V gives CDR1 SGHDT, CDR2 YYEEEE. The CDR3 extends over 12 amino acids. Between the trimmed V and J ends, which lost 7 bases and 3 bases, there was a span of 11 bases. This chain's CDR3 is CASGRQYYEQYF. In nucleotides, the CDR3 is TGTGCCAGCGGTCGACAGTACTACGAGCAGTACTTC.

The genes are TRBV9 and TRBJ1-2, with 11 bases that match TRBD1. The CDR3 extends over 15 amino acids. Germline assignment: CDR1 SGDLS and CDR2 YYNGEE. V dropped 0 bases and J dropped 7; count of bases not matched to a gene: 5. CDR3 residues: CASSVDGQGAAGYTF. CDR3 DNA: TGTGCCAGCAGCGTAGACGGACAGGGGGCGGCTGGCTACACCTTC. The whole variable domain, remainder taken from reference TRBV9 and TRBJ1-2, is DSGVTQTPKHLITATGQRVTLRCSPRSGDLSVYWYQQSLDQGLQFLIQYYNGEERAKGNILERFSAQQFPDLHSELNLSSLELGDSALYFCASSVDGQGAAGYTFGSGTRLTVV.

The rearrangement joins TRBV7-9 to TRBJ1-2; TRBD1 matches 10 bases. CDR1 is SEHNR, CDR2 FQNEAQ, per germline (reference sequence). V gave up 6 bases and J gave up 6 bases; unmatched junction bases: 10. CDR3 size: 15 residues. The CDR3 region is CASRLGTGDQDGYTF. CDR3 DNA sequence: TGTGCCAGCAGGCTGGGGACAGGGGATCAGGATGGCTACACCTTC.

This clone has just a few counts. The chain couples TRBV4-1 to TRBJ1-2; tentatively, D is TRBD1 (6 bases). The germline V and J ends were trimmed by 2 bases and 6 bases, with 13 bases remaining between them. Germline-derived CDR1 and CDR2 are MGHRA and YSYEKL. This CDR3 spans 14 amino acids. The CDR3 is CASSQLTGPNGYTF. The CDR3 DNA is TGCGCCAGCAGCCAACTAACAGGGCCTAATGGCTACACCTTC.

The V call is TRBV30, the J call TRBJ1-5; perhaps TRBD1 as D (6 bases). CDR3 length: 15 residues. Germline V gene sequence: CDR1 GTSNPN, CDR2 SVGIG (reference sequence). V shed 3 bases and J shed 1 base, with 13 bases lying between them. CDR3: CAWRQQGSSNQPQHF. In DNA, the CDR3 is TGTGCCTGGAGACAACAGGGATCGAGCAATCAGCCCCAGCATTTT.

The V call is TRBV7-8, the J call TRBJ2-3, with D maybe TRBD1 (5 bases). The germline CDR1 and CDR2 sequences are SGHVS and FQNEAQ. This CDR3 is 17 amino acids long. V was shortened by 4 bases and J by 0 bases, with 17 bases between the two germline ends. The CDR3, as DNA: TGTGCCAGCAGCTCACGGCAAGGGGTACTTAGCACAGATACGCAGTATTTT. This encodes CASSSRQGVLSTDTQYF.

The rearrangement links TRBV5-4 to TRBJ1-2; 9 nucleotides agree with TRBD1. Germline V gives CDR1 SGHNT, CDR2 YYREEE (reference sequence). J lost 4 bases, V lost 3 bases, and 7 bases had no gene match. The CDR3 totals 15 residues. The CDR3 reads CASSWIRDRAYGYTF. The CDR3 DNA sequence: TGTGCCAGCAGCTGGATCCGGGACAGGGCCTATGGCTACACCTTC.

The V and J genes are TRBV11-2 and TRBJ1-4; a possible D gene is TRBD1 (5 bases). CDR1 is SGHAT, CDR2 FQNNGV, per germline. V was trimmed by 1 base and J by 0 bases, leaving 9 bases between them. The CDR3 loop spans 16 amino acids. The CDR3 reads CASSLASTATNEKLFF. The CDR3 nucleotides are TGTGCCAGCAGCTTAGCGTCGACAGCAACTAATGAAAAACTGTTTTTT.

The V call is TRBV5-1, the J call TRBJ2-7; no firm D call. The CDR3 extends over 11 amino acids. Germline V gives CDR1 SGHRS, CDR2 YFSETQ. V gave up 0 bases and J gave up 11 bases, with 9 bases separating them. CDR3 nucleotides: TGCGCCAGCAGCTTGGGGCCAGAGGAGTACTTC. Protein product: CASSLGPEEYF.

This clone was counted between two and nine times. The rearrangement uses TRBV2 and TRBJ2-7, with 10 bases lining up with TRBD1. CDR1 is SNHLY, CDR2 FYNNEI, per germline. The V segment lost 10 bases and the J segment 0 bases; nucleotides outside the gene matches: 6. CDR3 length equals 14 residues. The CDR3 spells CAIAGTGVSYEQYF. In DNA, the CDR3 is TGTGCCATCGCCGGGACAGGGGTCTCCTACGAGCAGTACTTC.

The chain carries TRBV7-6 and TRBJ2-1; TRBD2 agrees at 8 bases. Germline CDR1 is SGHVS and CDR2 is FNYEAQ. This CDR3 has 15 residues. V lost 4 bases and J lost 9; bases outside the gene matches: 11. The CDR3 region has the DNA TGTGCCAGCAGCTCCCTCGGGCTAGCGGGCGGTGAGCAGTTCTTC. This sequence encodes CASSSLGLAGGEQFF. Full variable domain (outside the CDR3, taken from reference TRBV7-6 and TRBJ2-1): GAGVSQSPRYKVTKRGQDVALRCDPISGHVSLYWYRQALGQGPEFLTYFNYEAQQDKSGLPNDRFSAERPEGSISTLTIQRTEQRDSAMYRCASSSLGLAGGEQFFGPGTRLTVL.

The chain couples TRBV15 to TRBJ2-5, with 8 nucleotides matching TRBD2. Trimming at V came to 0 bases and at J to 1 base, leaving 7 bases not matched to a gene. Germline V gene lookup returns CDR1 LNHNV and CDR2 YYDKDF (reference sequence). CDR3 size: 17 residues. CDR3 sequence reads: CATSREAASGFQETQYF. As DNA, the CDR3 is TGTGCCACCAGCAGAGAGGCGGCTAGCGGGTTCCAAGAGACCCAGTACTTC.

This clone was recorded only once. The genes are TRBV27 and TRBJ1-5, with unresolved D. The germline V gene has CDR1 MNHEY and CDR2 SMNVEV (reference sequence). The CDR3 spans 14 residues. V was pared by 2 bases and J by 6 bases, with 11 bases between. DNA of the CDR3: TGTGCCAGCAGTTTAGCGGGCCGGTCTCAGCCCCAGCATTTT. Protein product: CASSLAGRSQPQHF.

This clone was found once. The J gene is TRBJ2-1, the V gene TRBV6-2 or TRBV6-3; 9 positions match TRBD2. V lost 2 bases and J lost 10; bases outside the gene matches: 9. CDR3 length: 15 residues. Germline assignment: CDR1 MNHEY and CDR2 SVGEGT. The CDR3 loop is CASSYGSGGLSEQFF. CDR3 in DNA: TGTGCCAGCAGTTACGGGAGCGGGGGGCTCTCCGAGCAGTTCTTC.

This chain uses TRBV20-1 with TRBJ2-7; 8 bases match TRBD1. There are 11 residues in the CDR3. From germline, CDR1 is DFQATT and CDR2 SNEGSKA (reference sequence). J lost 6 bases, V lost 5 bases, and 3 bases had no gene match. The CDR3: CSAGQGPEQYF. In DNA form, the CDR3 reads TGCAGTGCTGGACAGGGTCCCGAGCAGTACTTC.

The chain has TRBV5-1 and TRBJ2-5; 9 positions agree with TRBD2. CDR1 SGHRS and CDR2 YFSETQ come from the germline V gene. The CDR3 consists of 16 residues. Trimming removed 0 bases from V and 2 bases from J; junction bases left unmatched: 5. CDR3 loop: CASSLAGGRVQETQYF. The CDR3 DNA sequence: TGCGCCAGCAGCTTGGCTGGCGGGAGGGTGCAAGAGACCCAGTACTTC.

The chain carries TRBV7-6 and TRBJ1-1; weak D call: TRBD1 (5 bases). In germline, CDR1 is SGHVS, CDR2 FNYEAQ. V was trimmed by 0 bases and J by 0 bases, leaving 14 bases between them. This CDR3 is built from 17 residues. The CDR3 DNA reads as TGTGCCAGCAGCTTAGCGCTAGGGGTCCTTATGAACACTGAAGCTTTCTTT. Translating it yields CASSLALGVLMNTEAFF.

The CDR3 region is CASSVETGGDEQFF. CDR3 DNA sequence: TGTGCCAGCAGCGTAGAGACAGGGGGGGATGAGCAGTTCTTC. The rearrangement links TRBV9 to TRBJ2-1; TRBD1 matches at 9 bases. The CDR3 is 14 amino acids. CDR1 and CDR2 (germline): SGDLS, YYNGEE. V dropped 0 bases and J dropped 8; count of bases not matched to a gene: 3.

This chain connects TRBV9 to TRBJ2-7, with 7 bases matching TRBD2. CDR1 is SGDLS, CDR2 YYNGEE, per germline. The CDR3 runs 13 residues. With V trimmed by 7 bases and J by 7 bases, 11 bases remained unmatched. The CDR3 here is CASGREIPGEQYF. CDR3 bases: TGTGCCAGCGGGCGGGAGATTCCGGGGGAGCAGTACTTC.

The gene calls are TRBV5-8 and TRBJ1-5, with 7 bases aligning to TRBD1. The length of the CDR3 is 15 residues. The germline CDR1 and CDR2 sequences are SGHTS and YDEGEE. Losses at the gene ends were 7 bases for V and 3 bases for J; bases not matched to a gene: 10. The CDR3: CASGQGGLINQPQHF. DNA for the CDR3: TGTGCCAGCGGCCAAGGGGGCCTAATCAATCAGCCCCAGCATTTT. The variable domain in full, completed from reference TRBV5-8 and TRBJ1-5, reads EAGVTQSPTHLIKTRGQQATLRCSPISGHTSVYWYQQALGLGLQFLLWYDEGEERNRGNFPPRFSGRQFPNYSSELNVNALELEDSALYLCASGQGGLINQPQHFGDGTRLSIL.

This clone occurred a few times. The genes are TRBV5-4 and TRBJ2-1, with 8 bases aligning to TRBD2. The CDR3 extends over 15 amino acids. Germline assignment: CDR1 SGHNT and CDR2 YYREEE (reference sequence). Trimming took 3 bases from V and 7 from J; bases not matched to a gene: 9. In DNA, the CDR3 is TGTGCCAGCAGCTCCAATTCGGGAGGGCCTAATGAGCAGTTCTTC. It specifies CASSSNSGGPNEQFF.